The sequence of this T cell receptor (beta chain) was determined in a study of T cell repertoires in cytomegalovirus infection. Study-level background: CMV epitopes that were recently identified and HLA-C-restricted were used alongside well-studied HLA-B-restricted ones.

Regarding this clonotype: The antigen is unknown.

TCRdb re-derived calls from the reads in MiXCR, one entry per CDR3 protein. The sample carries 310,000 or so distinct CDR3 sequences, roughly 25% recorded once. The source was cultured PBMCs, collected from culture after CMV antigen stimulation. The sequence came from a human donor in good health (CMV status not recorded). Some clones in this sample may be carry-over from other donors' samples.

The CDR3 DNA is TGTGCCAGCAGCTCAGCCTTAGCGGGAGACTCAGATACGCAGTATTTT. It specifies CASSSALAGDSDTQYF. This sequence joins TRBV7-9 and TRBJ2-3, with TRBD2 matching over 9 bases. Germline V gives CDR1 SEHNR, CDR2 FQNEAQ (reference sequence). The length of the CDR3 is 16 residues. V was clipped by 4 bases and J by 4 bases; unmatched bases: 9. The variable domain in full, completed from reference TRBV7-9 and TRBJ2-3, reads DTGVSQNPRHKITKRGQNVTFRCDPISEHNRLYWYRQTLGQGPEFLTYFQNEAQLEKSRLLSDRFSAERPKGSFSTLEIQRTEQGDSAMYLCASSSALAGDSDTQYFGPGTRLTVL.